This T cell receptor (beta chain) originates from a study of blood T cell repertoires in COVID-19. Study context: The United States, Italy and Spain were the sources of the acute and convalescent COVID-19 samples.

The data were produced by immunoSEQ multiplex PCR, yet TCRdb's version contains in-frame clones alone and is incomplete. The table lists fewer than 55,000 clones, 84% of them singletons. Germline-derived CDR1 and CDR2 are SGHTS and YDEGEE. The CDR3 length is 15 residues. The V gene lost 4 bases and the J gene lost 2 bases, with 13 bases spanning the gap. This chain links TRBV5-8 with TRBJ2-1, with D possibly matching TRBD2 (6 bases). Source material: peripheral blood. The source is a man aged 45-65 years with acute or convalescent COVID-19. CDR3 sequence (DNA): TGTGCCAGCAGCCAAGGGGCGGGAACCTACAATGAGCAGTTCTTC. This encodes CASSQGAGTYNEQFF.